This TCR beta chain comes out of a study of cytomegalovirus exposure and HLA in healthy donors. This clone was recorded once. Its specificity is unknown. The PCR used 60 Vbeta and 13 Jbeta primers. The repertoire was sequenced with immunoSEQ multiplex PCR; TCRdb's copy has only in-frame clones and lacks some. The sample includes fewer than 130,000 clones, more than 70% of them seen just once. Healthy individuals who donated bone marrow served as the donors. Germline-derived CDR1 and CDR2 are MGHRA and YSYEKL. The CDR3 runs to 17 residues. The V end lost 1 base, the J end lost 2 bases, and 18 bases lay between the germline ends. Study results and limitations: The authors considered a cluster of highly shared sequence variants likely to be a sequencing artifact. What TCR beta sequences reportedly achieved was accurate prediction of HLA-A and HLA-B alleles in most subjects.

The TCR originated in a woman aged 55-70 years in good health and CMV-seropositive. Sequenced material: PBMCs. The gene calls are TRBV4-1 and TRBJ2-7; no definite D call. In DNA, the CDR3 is TGCGCCAGCAGCCAAGGTCCGGCGACTGATTACACCTACGAGCAGTACTTC. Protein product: CASSQGPATDYTYEQYF.